These 26 T cell receptor beta chains were all obtained from the same sample, sequenced in a study of CD8+ T cells in alopecia areata. Following RNA extraction, reverse transcription yielded cDNA that acted as the sequencing template. The assay was immunoSEQ multiplex PCR, and TCRdb's table has in-frame clones only and misses some. The sample includes approximately 210,000 clones, approximately 65% of them seen just once. Treatment noted: oral pan-JAK inhibitor, 5-10 mg twice daily. Sequences were derived from CD4+ T cells sorted from blood, sampled between weeks 43 and 45, from a patient treated with tofacitinib. These receptors were taken from a human donor with alopecia areata.

This sequence joins TRBV18 and TRBJ2-7; D gene ambiguous. The CDR3 runs 13 residues. Germline CDR1 and CDR2: KGHSH and LQKENI. V was pared by 1 base and J by 4 bases, with 8 bases between. The CDR3 region is CASSPHPNYEQYF. CDR3 coding DNA: TGTGCCAGCTCACCACACCCGAATTACGAGCAGTACTTC. Drawing the rest from reference TRBV18 and TRBJ2-7, the complete variable domain is NAGVMQNPRHLVRRRGQEARLRCSPMKGHSHVYWYRQLPEEGLKFMVYLQKENIIDESGMPKERFSAEFPKEGPSILRIQQVVRGDSAAYFCASSPHPNYEQYFGPGTRLTVT.

The chain recombines TRBV7-8 with TRBJ2-3; the match to TRBD2 covers 16 bases. CDR1 is SGHVS, CDR2 FQNEAQ, per germline. The CDR3 spans 16 residues. V was clipped by 3 bases and J by 4 bases; unmatched bases: 1. The CDR3 DNA sequence: TGTGCCAGCAGCTTGGGGACTAGCGGGGGGGCAGATACGCAGTATTTT. Its translation: CASSLGTSGGADTQYF.

The rearrangement uses TRBV29-1 and TRBJ2-7; D unclear. The CDR3 spans 12 residues. Germline lookup yields CDR1 SQVTM and CDR2 ANQGSEA. Trimming took 4 bases from V and 2 from J, leaving 9 bases between them. CDR3 residues: CSVGVTPYEQYF. The CDR3 nucleotides are TGCAGCGTTGGAGTCACTCCCTACGAGCAGTACTTC.

This clone was counted a single time. The chain couples TRBV5-1 to TRBJ2-2, with 12 bases that match TRBD2. Germline lookup yields CDR1 SGHRS and CDR2 YFSETQ. CDR3 size: 14 residues. Trimming at V came to 8 bases and at J to 8 bases, leaving 7 bases not matched to a gene. DNA of the CDR3: TGCGCCAGTCGGACTAGCGGGACGTCTGGGGAGCTGTTTTTT. Translation gives CASRTSGTSGELFF.

The V and J genes are TRBV5-1 and TRBJ2-2; 7 bases map to TRBD1. The germline CDR1 and CDR2 sequences are SGHRS and YFSETQ. This CDR3 comprises 14 residues. Germline trimming cut 7 bases from V and 4 bases from J; bases unmatched to any gene: 7. The CDR3 loop reads CASATGVGTGELFF. CDR3 bases: TGCGCCAGCGCCACAGGGGTAGGCACCGGGGAGCTGTTTTTT. The full variable domain, its missing parts supplied by reference TRBV5-1 and TRBJ2-2, is KAGVTQTPRYLIKTRGQQVTLSCSPISGHRSVSWYQQTPGQGLQFLFEYFSETQRNKGNFPGRFSGRQFSNSRSEMNVSTLELGDSALYLCASATGVGTGELFFGEGSRLTVL.

The rearrangement links TRBV6-5 to TRBJ2-7; 8 bases agree with TRBD1. This CDR3 is 14 amino acids long. V was pared by 6 bases and J by 6 bases, with 10 bases of the junction left unmatched. CDR1 and CDR2 (germline): MNHEY, SVGAGI. The DNA of the CDR3 is TGTGCCAGCAGCTCGGACAGGGTGGGCTTCGAGCAGTACTTC. Translation: CASSSDRVGFEQYF.

The CDR3 coding sequence is TGTGCCAGCAGCTTACGCGGCAGGGGGCTTAGTAATGAGCAGTTCTTC. Translated: CASSLRGRGLSNEQFF. This sequence joins TRBV7-9 and TRBJ2-1, with 8 bases identical to TRBD1. V shed 2 bases and J 7 bases; nucleotides not matched to a gene: 10. This CDR3 region has 16 residues. Germline CDR1 and CDR2: SEHNR and FQNEAQ (reference sequence).

This chain links TRBV11-2 with TRBJ2-2; D is ambiguous. Germline V gene lookup returns CDR1 SGHAT and CDR2 FQNNGV. This CDR3 region has 11 residues. The ends were cut back, 5 bases at V and 10 bases at J, with 8 bases in the middle. The chain's CDR3 is CASSPSAELFF. CDR3 in DNA: TGTGCCAGCAGCCCCTCCGCGGAGCTGTTTTTT.

A few counts support this clone. The chain links TRBV29-1 to TRBJ1-4; D may be TRBD1 (5 bases). Germline V gives CDR1 SQVTM, CDR2 ANQGSEA. The V end was cut by 5 bases, the J end by 4 bases, with 23 bases between. This CDR3 contains 17 residues. CDR3: CSVWDGGRTVGNEKLFF. The DNA of the CDR3 is TGCAGCGTTTGGGATGGGGGACGGACCGTCGGTAATGAAAAACTGTTTTTT.

The chain couples TRBV29-1 to TRBJ2-5; D remains unclear. Germline CDR1 SQVTM, CDR2 ANQGSEA. V shed 5 bases and J shed 2 bases, with 9 bases lying between them. This CDR3 is 12 amino acids long. The CDR3 bases are TGCAGCGTTACGCGGCAACAAGAGACCCAGTACTTC. It specifies CSVTRQQETQYF.

V gene TRBV2 combines with J gene TRBJ2-3; D not certain. This CDR3 has 16 amino acids. Germline CDR1 is SNHLY and CDR2 is FYNNEI. V was clipped by 5 bases and J by 0 bases, with 15 bases between them. Written as DNA, the CDR3 is TGTGCCAGCAGTCCGCTCTTCGGCAGTAGCACAGATACGCAGTATTTT. Residues: CASSPLFGSSTDTQYF.

The chain recombines TRBV30 with TRBJ2-3; unclear D gene. The CDR3 covers 12 residues. In germline, CDR1 is GTSNPN, CDR2 SVGIG (reference sequence). The ends were cut back, 1 base at V and 0 bases at J, with 2 bases in the middle. CDR3 protein: CAWSASTDTQYF. The DNA of the CDR3 is TGTGCCTGGAGTGCAAGCACAGATACGCAGTATTTT.

For this clone: Other DNA sequences in this sample translate to the same CDR3. The DNA for the CDR3 is TGTGCCAGCAGCGTGGAAGGGAACTATGGCTACACCTTC. Translation gives CASSVEGNYGYTF. The gene calls are TRBV9 and TRBJ1-2; D remains ambiguous. The CDR3 covers 13 residues. Trimming cost V 2 bases and J 2 bases, with 7 bases left between them. Germline V gene data show CDR1 as SGDLS and CDR2 as YYNGEE. The full variable domain, its missing parts supplied by reference TRBV9 and TRBJ1-2, is DSGVTQTPKHLITATGQRVTLRCSPRSGDLSVYWYQQSLDQGLQFLIQYYNGEERAKGNILERFSAQQFPDLHSELNLSSLELGDSALYFCASSVEGNYGYTFGSGTRLTVV.

As for this clone: Other DNA sequences in the sample encode the same CDR3. The chain has TRBV10-3 and TRBJ2-5; the D gene is possibly TRBD2 (5 bases). V was trimmed by 2 bases and J by 2 bases, leaving 6 bases between them. The germline V gene has CDR1 ENHRY and CDR2 SYGVKD. The CDR3 runs to 13 residues. The CDR3 sequence: CAISERGQETQYF. In DNA form, the CDR3 reads TGTGCCATCAGTGAGCGGGGACAAGAGACCCAGTACTTC.

This chain links TRBV19 with TRBJ1-1, with a tentative D call TRBD1 (5 bases). There are 14 residues in the CDR3. The V gene's germline CDR1 is LNHDA and CDR2 SQIVND (reference sequence). The V and J ends lost 3 bases and 1 base respectively, with 9 bases between them. The DNA for the CDR3 is TGTGCCAGTAGTATTGACAGAACGAACACTGAAGCTTTCTTT. Translated, it gives CASSIDRTNTEAFF. The full variable domain, in which reference TRBV19 and TRBJ1-1 provide the parts outside the CDR3, is DGGITQSPKYLFRKEGQNVTLSCEQNLNHDAMYWYRQDPGQGLRLIYYSQIVNDFQKGDIAEGYSVSREKKESFPLTVTSAQKNPTAFYLCASSIDRTNTEAFFGQGTRLTVV.

This clone occurred a few times. This chain uses TRBV29-1 with TRBJ2-1; tentatively, D is TRBD2 (6 bases). V lost 4 bases and J 4 bases, leaving 14 bases between the germline ends. Germline V gene data show CDR1 as SQVTM and CDR2 as ANQGSEA. The CDR3 contains 14 residues. The CDR3 loop is CSVGLGGQYNEQFF. Here the CDR3 DNA reads TGCAGCGTTGGATTGGGAGGCCAGTACAATGAGCAGTTCTTC.

This chain joins TRBV27 and TRBJ1-2; D gene uncertain. Trimming cost V 4 bases and J 6 bases, with 15 bases left between them. CDR3 size: 14 residues. Germline loops: CDR1 MNHEY, CDR2 SMNVEV (reference sequence). The CDR3 DNA is TGTGCCAGCAGTTGGAACGGCTTAAGGGATGGCTACACCTTC. Translation: CASSWNGLRDGYTF.

The gene calls are TRBV6-5 and TRBJ2-3, with D possibly being TRBD2 (5 bases). The germline V and J ends were trimmed by 6 bases and 0 bases, with 13 bases remaining between them. The germline CDR1 and CDR2 sequences are MNHEY and SVGAGI. This CDR3 is built from 15 residues. CDR3 nucleotides: TGTGCCAGCAGCCCCGACTACTCTAGCACAGATACGCAGTATTTT. Translating it yields CASSPDYSSTDTQYF.

Regarding this clone: Additional DNA sequences in this sample encode the identical CDR3. This chain links TRBV30 with TRBJ1-5; no definite D call. The CDR3 has 13 residues. Trimming removed 0 bases from V and 5 bases from J, with 8 bases in between. Germline V lookup: CDR1 GTSNPN, CDR2 SVGIG (reference sequence). In DNA form, the CDR3 reads TGTGCCTGGAGTGTAGGTCTTGATCAGCCCCAGCATTTT. Amino acid sequence: CAWSVGLDQPQHF.

This clone appeared a single time. This rearrangement joins TRBV30 to TRBJ1-1; TRBD1 matches at 10 bases. The germline gives CDR1 GTSNPN, CDR2 SVGIG (reference sequence). The CDR3 spans 12 residues. Trimming took 1 base from V and 11 from J; bases not matched to a gene: 4. Here the CDR3 reads CAWSGGQGGAFF. CDR3 DNA sequence: TGTGCCTGGAGTGGCGGACAGGGGGGCGCTTTCTTT.

The chain recombines TRBV5-6 with TRBJ2-1, with D hard to call. With 2 bases removed from V and 7 bases from J, the gap between germline ends came to 10 bases. The CDR3 totals 13 residues. CDR1 and CDR2 (germline): SGHDT, YYEEEE. The CDR3 loop reads CASSFGHVNEQFF. The CDR3 nucleotides are TGTGCCAGCAGCTTTGGCCATGTTAATGAGCAGTTCTTC.

This clone was recorded once. The rearrangement links TRBV2 to TRBJ1-1, with TRBD1 identical over 9 bases. Unmatched junction bases numbered 10, after V lost 4 bases and J lost 10 bases. The germline CDR1 and CDR2 sequences are SNHLY and FYNNEI. This CDR3 comprises 14 residues. The CDR3 here is CASSVLGQGSRAFF. Written as DNA, the CDR3 is TGTGCCAGCAGTGTCCTGGGACAGGGTTCGAGAGCTTTCTTT.

CDR3 amino acids: CASSQVAYNEQFF. The DNA of the CDR3 is TGTGCCAGCAGCCAAGTCGCCTACAATGAGCAGTTCTTC. V is TRBV14 and J is TRBJ2-1; D unresolved. The CDR3 runs 13 residues. The germline V gene encodes CDR1 SGHDN and CDR2 FVKESK. Trimming cost V 1 base and J 2 bases, with 3 bases left between them.

This clone was seen a few times. The rearrangement joins TRBV4-3 to TRBJ1-2; D call uncertain. The V end lost 0 bases, the J end lost 7 bases, and 9 bases lay between the germline ends. The CDR3 is 13 residues long. Germline V CDR1 and CDR2: LGHNA, YSLEER. The CDR3 loop reads CASSQDVGFGYTF. DNA of the CDR3: TGCGCCAGCAGCCAAGATGTAGGGTTTGGCTACACCTTC.

The chain is built from TRBV29-1 and TRBJ2-7; TRBD1 agrees at 9 bases. The V gene end was trimmed by 5 bases and the J gene end by 3 bases; junction bases not matched to a gene: 2. The CDR3 totals 12 residues. Germline V gives CDR1 SQVTM, CDR2 ANQGSEA. The CDR3 sequence is CSVKTGGYEQYF. The CDR3 nucleotides are TGCAGCGTTAAGACAGGGGGCTACGAGCAGTACTTC.

This chain links TRBV5-1 with TRBJ2-2; D is perhaps TRBD1 (5 bases). From germline, CDR1 is SGHRS and CDR2 YFSETQ. Trimming took 3 bases from V and 0 from J, leaving 9 bases between them. CDR3 length: 15 residues. The CDR3 DNA reads as TGCGCCAGCAGCTATGACAGCTCGAACACCGGGGAGCTGTTTTTT. Translating gives CASSYDSSNTGELFF.